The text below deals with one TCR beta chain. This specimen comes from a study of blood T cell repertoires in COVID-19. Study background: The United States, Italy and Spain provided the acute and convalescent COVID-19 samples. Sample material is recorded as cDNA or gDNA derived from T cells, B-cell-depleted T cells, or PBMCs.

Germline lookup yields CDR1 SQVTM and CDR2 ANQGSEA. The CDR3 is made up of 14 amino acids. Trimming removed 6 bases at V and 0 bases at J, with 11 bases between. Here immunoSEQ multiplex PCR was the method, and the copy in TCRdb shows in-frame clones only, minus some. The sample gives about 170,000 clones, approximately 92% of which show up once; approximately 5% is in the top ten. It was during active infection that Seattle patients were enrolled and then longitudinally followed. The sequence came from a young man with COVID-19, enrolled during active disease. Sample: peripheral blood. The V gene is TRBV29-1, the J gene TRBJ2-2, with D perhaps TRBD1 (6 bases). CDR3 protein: CSVARDTNTGELFF. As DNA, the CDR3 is TGCAGCGTCGCCAGGGACACGAACACCGGGGAGCTGTTTTTT.